Listed below are T cell receptor beta chains from one sample, sequenced in a study of glioma-infiltrating T cells. In TCRdb, the multiplex PCR reads were re-called with MiXCR into one record per CDR3 protein. The sample comprises under 200,000 distinct CDR3 sequences, about 40% of which are singletons, and 5.2% rests with the top ten. The sequenced sample was glioma tissue, nonneoplastic brain tissue, or PBMCs (not recorded which). All receptors come from a human donor with low-grade glioma or glioblastoma, undergoing nonglioma brain surgery, or in good health (not recorded which). Each CDR3 is given with its conserved first and last residue. The order of the fields is clone size, V gene, J gene, CDR3 protein. Not every row has a clone size; where given, it reads once, few, many or a size class.

size: many
V: TRBV29-1
J: TRBJ1-1
CDR3: CSGETGPEAFF

size: .
V: TRBV28
J: TRBJ2-3
CDR3: CASTTSGGYSTDTQYF

size: many
V: TRBV20-1
J: TRBJ2-5
CDR3: CSARWPAQGTQYF

size: few
V: TRBV6-6
J: TRBJ1-2
CDR3: CASSYSGEGYHGYTF

size: many
V: TRBV3-1
J: TRBJ1-5
CDR3: CASSQGGREDQPQHF

size: .
V: TRBV29-1
J: TRBJ2-2
CDR3: CSVSPGELFF

size: few
V: TRBV29-1
J: TRBJ1-3
CDR3: CSVAGDGNTIYF

size: .
V: TRBV7-2
J: TRBJ2-1
CDR3: CANSFGTRNNEQFF

size: many
V: TRBV5-1
J: TRBJ2-1
CDR3: CASSLSGGMPENEQFF

size: .
V: TRBV11-1
J: TRBJ2-7
CDR3: CASSGRQGRYEQYF

size: .
V: TRBV7-9
J: .
CDR3: CASSDLGTDSYEQYF

size: .
V: TRBV2
J: TRBJ1-2
CDR3: CASSVGVGYTF

size: .
V: TRBV12-3/TRBV12-4
J: TRBJ2-3
CDR3: CASSSAAATDTQYF

size: many
V: TRBV2
J: TRBJ1-1
CDR3: CASSVEARVNTEAFF

size: .
V: TRBV27
J: TRBJ2-5
CDR3: CASSPNPLQERSQETQYF

size: many
V: TRBV20-1
J: TRBJ2-2
CDR3: CSKAGELFF

size: many
V: TRBV28
J: TRBJ1-2
CDR3: CASSFSPWRDGYTF

size: many
V: TRBV20-1
J: TRBJ1-1
CDR3: CSATPPLLSARSTEAFF

size: .
V: TRBV20-1
J: TRBJ2-5
CDR3: CSAMTSGRAGDTQYF

size: many
V: TRBV15
J: TRBJ1-6
CDR3: CATSRVDRGSPLHF

size: .
V: TRBV6-2/TRBV6-3
J: TRBJ2-1
CDR3: CASSSLDETQFF

size: many
V: TRBV20-1
J: TRBJ1-1
CDR3: CSARDLRTGGGTEAFF

size: many
V: TRBV6-1
J: TRBJ1-5
CDR3: CASRPRDRLVISNQPQHF

size: .
V: TRBV4-1
J: TRBJ2-1
CDR3: CASSQRSSDLSYNEQFF

size: .
V: TRBV28
J: TRBJ2-1
CDR3: CAGSLGNEQFF

size: medium-sized
V: TRBV20-1
J: TRBJ2-3
CDR3: CSARLADTQYF

size: few
V: TRBV2
J: TRBJ2-7
CDR3: CASRSTSGRDEQYF

size: .
V: TRBV3-1
J: TRBJ2-3
CDR3: CASSQDGLRTDTQYF

size: few
V: TRBV12-3/TRBV12-4
J: TRBJ1-1
CDR3: CASEQDMNTEAFF

size: many
V: TRBV7-2
J: TRBJ2-3
CDR3: CASSWGTDTQYF

size: .
V: TRBV5-5
J: TRBJ2-1
CDR3: CASNRDGTSGRYEQFF

size: many
V: TRBV20-1
J: TRBJ2-7
CDR3: CSARGPGHEQYF

size: many
V: TRBV2
J: TRBJ2-5
CDR3: CASSEYEGGTQYF

size: many
V: TRBV2
J: TRBJ1-1
CDR3: CARAPRGGTEAFF

size: .
V: TRBV20-1
J: TRBJ2-1
CDR3: CSLSWDEQFF

size: many
V: TRBV6-4
J: TRBJ2-3
CDR3: CASSVQDTDTQYF

size: .
V: TRBV7-2
J: TRBJ1-1
CDR3: CASSFGTGRGEALF

size: .
V: TRBV9
J: TRBJ1-1
CDR3: CASSPRVMNTEAFF

size: .
V: TRBV20-1
J: TRBJ2-5
CDR3: CSARVLEGPDYPSETKYF

size: .
V: TRBV5-4
J: TRBJ2-1
CDR3: CASSPVPSFNEQFF

size: .
V: TRBV29-1
J: TRBJ2-1
CDR3: CSVLTSGRNEQFF

size: .
V: TRBV4-2
J: TRBJ2-1
CDR3: CASSQTTSRTGNEQFF

size: many
V: TRBV6-1
J: TRBJ1-1
CDR3: CASSSNTEAFF

size: .
V: TRBV7-2
J: TRBJ2-7
CDR3: CASSLNPSRYNEQYF

size: .
V: TRBV5-1
J: TRBJ2-1
CDR3: CASSLRTEGFNEQFF

size: many
V: TRBV28
J: TRBJ2-7
CDR3: CASSPYSDYEQYF

size: once
V: TRBV10-3
J: TRBJ2-1
CDR3: CAISVNAGDYNEQFF

size: .
V: TRBV19
J: TRBJ1-3
CDR3: CASSPDRDRWNTIYF

size: many
V: TRBV4-1
J: TRBJ1-3
CDR3: CASSQVVTGNTIYF

size: .
V: TRBV12-5
J: TRBJ2-3
CDR3: CDSGSLGGADTQYF

size: .
V: TRBV29-1
J: TRBJ2-2
CDR3: CSGSVGGTGELFF

size: .
V: TRBV5-1
J: TRBJ2-7
CDR3: CASRMRQRLYEQYF

size: many
V: TRBV6-1
J: TRBJ2-1
CDR3: CASREGGSYNEQFF

size: few
V: TRBV11-2
J: TRBJ2-2
CDR3: CASTLRGGANTGELFF

size: many
V: TRBV6-2/TRBV6-3
J: TRBJ2-7
CDR3: CASSYSGGQDYEQYF

size: many
V: TRBV6-1
J: TRBJ2-1
CDR3: CASSETGGGYNEQFF

size: .
V: TRBV19
J: TRBJ2-7
CDR3: CPSSEGYYEQYF